This record looks at one T cell receptor (beta chain) sequence and its context. Its antigen is not identified. These data belong to a study of shared clonotypes between healthy human individuals. Background on the study: Donors had three CD4 naive, three CD4 memory, two CD8 naive and one CD8 memory plate apiece. Study observations and caveats: When naive CD4 clonotypes were compared across a few donors, around 5% were shared.

It was at deep level that the assay was run. The method was immunoSEQ multiplex PCR; TCRdb's version includes in-frame clones alone and lacks a portion of them. There are approximately 2.5 million clones in the sample; just over 90% occur only once, and roughly 0.14% lies in the top ten. Germline V lookup: CDR1 SGHAT, CDR2 FQNNGV. The V and J ends lost 0 bases and 8 bases respectively, with 14 bases between them. The CDR3 has 15 residues. CD4+ cells underwent separation, giving CD45RA+ naive and CD45RA-negative memory subsets. The sequence came from a man between 18 and 29 years old in good health. The sample taken for sequencing was naive CD4+ T cells sorted from blood. Specified subset: CD45RA+ positively selected. The chain couples TRBV11-2 to TRBJ1-5; no clear D. CDR3 region: CASSLDSGLREPQHF. The CDR3 bases are TGTGCCAGCAGCTTAGATTCCGGTCTCCGGGAGCCCCAGCATTTT. Supplemented by reference TRBV11-2 and TRBJ1-5, the full variable domain reads EAGVAQSPRYKIIEKRQSVAFWCNPISGHATLYWYQQILGQGPKLLIQFQNNGVVDDSQLPKDRFSAERLKGVDSTLKIQPAKLEDSAVYLCASSLDSGLREPQHFGDGTRLSIL.